The clone carrying this T cell receptor beta chain was recorded a few times. Its specificity is not known. The ends were cut back, 4 bases at V and 3 bases at J, with 15 bases in the middle. CDR1 SGHAT and CDR2 FQNNGV come from the germline V gene. The CDR3 loop spans 15 amino acids. The data were taken from a study of shared clonotypes between healthy human individuals. Study details: Donors were a couple of women and a few men aged 18 to 49. The plates for each donor numbered three CD4 naive, three CD4 memory, two CD8 naive and one CD8 memory. General study results and limits: Few donors limited the genetic and exposure-history diversity represented.

CD45RO-negative, CCR7-positively selected cells formed the naive CD8 fraction, excluding terminally differentiated effector memory CD45RA+ cells. Genomic DNA of each subset was evenly split across several immunoSEQ plates. The repertoire was sequenced with immunoSEQ multiplex PCR; TCRdb's copy has only in-frame clones and lacks some. The sample consists of about 2.1 million clones, 90% to 95% of them appearing once. The sequence derives from a man aged 18-30 years in good health. Some clones in this sample may be carry-over from other donors' samples. The source material was naive CD8+ T cells from PBMCs. The chain combines TRBV11-2 with TRBJ1-1; possibly TRBD1 for D (6 bases). The CDR3 DNA sequence: TGTGCCAGCAGCTCCCCCAGGGGAGGGGACACTGAAGCTTTCTTT. Its protein product is CASSSPRGGDTEAFF.